This is a list of T cell receptor beta chains from one sample in a study of human T cells and chemical hapten exposure. TCRdb analysed the RACE reads with MiXCR anew, one entry per CDR3 protein. The data contain 75,000 to 100,000 distinct CDR3 sequences, over 10% of them singletons. This material consisted of whole blood, taken in connection with sensitization to the hapten diphenylcyclopropenone (DPC). Receptors originate from a woman aged 40 to 50 with alopecia areata. Some clones in this sample may be carry-over from other donors' samples. CDR3s include the opening cysteine and the closing phenylalanine or tryptophan. A D gene is named only where the DNA matches it firmly. Size is stated for part of the rows, as once, few or many counts, or as a class when the clone is expanded.

D | J | size | V | CDR3 | DNA
. | TRBJ2-7 | few | TRBV23-1 | CARQPEGGPAITHYEQYF | TGCGCCCGGCAGCCGGAGGGTGGTCCCGCGATTACCCACTACGAGCAGTACTTC
. | TRBJ2-7 | . | TRBV18 | CTSSRSGSYEQYF | TGTACCAGCTCACGCAGTGGGTCCTACGAGCAGTACTTC
TRBD2 | TRBJ2-2 | . | TRBV6-6 | CASSYPRTSGRPPKTGELFF | TGTGCCAGCAGTTACCCAAGGACTAGCGGGAGGCCCCCTAAAACCGGGGAGCTGTTTTTT
TRBD1 | TRBJ2-7 | many | TRBV29-1 | CSAGNWDRVSYEQYF | TGCAGCGCCGGTAACTGGGACAGGGTCTCCTACGAGCAGTACTTC
TRBD2 | TRBJ2-5 | once | TRBV4-1 | CASSRSGGQETQYF | TGCGCCAGCAGCCGGAGCGGGGGGCAAGAGACCCAGTACTTC
. | TRBJ2-5 | few | TRBV29-1 | CSVAQARRETQYF | TGCAGCGTTGCCCAGGCGCGGAGGGAGACCCAGTACTTC
TRBD1 | TRBJ2-6 | . | TRBV7-2 | CASSFRQGSSGANVLTF | TGTGCCAGCAGCTTCCGACAGGGCTCCTCTGGGGCCAACGTCCTGACTTTC
. | TRBJ1-1 | few | TRBV12-3/TRBV12-4 | CASSIQGANTEAFF | TGTGCCAGCAGTATACAGGGTGCGAACACTGAAGCTTTCTTT
. | TRBJ2-7 | few | TRBV7-2 | CASSPGLHEQYF | TGTGCCAGCAGCCCCGGGTTACACGAGCAGTACTTC
. | TRBJ1-2 | many | TRBV29-1 | CSVDGSGPGSYGYTF | TGCAGCGTTGATGGATCGGGGCCAGGGAGCTATGGCTACACCTTC
TRBD2 | TRBJ2-2 | . | TRBV7-8 | CASSHTSGRANTGELFF | TGTGCCAGCAGCCACACTAGCGGGAGGGCGAACACCGGGGAGCTGTTTTTT
TRBD1 | TRBJ2-1 | . | TRBV28 | CASTLRTGRWFF | TGTGCCAGCACCTTACGGACAGGGAGGTGGTTCTTC
. | TRBJ1-1 | . | TRBV6-5 | CASSYAEAVTNTEAFF | TGTGCCAGCAGTTACGCTGAGGCAGTGACGAACACTGAAGCTTTCTTT
. | TRBJ2-1 | . | TRBV5-1 | CASSSNTNEQFF | TGCGCCAGCAGCTCGAATACCAATGAGCAGTTCTTC
. | TRBJ2-5 | few | TRBV7-9 | CASSLASQTETQYF | TGTGCCAGCAGCTTAGCGAGCCAGACCGAGACCCAGTACTTC
. | TRBJ1-2 | many | TRBV7-9 | CASTTTPTDGYTF | TGTGCCAGCACCACAACCCCGACTGATGGCTACACCTTC
TRBD1 | TRBJ2-7 | few | TRBV2 | CASSEQGAAYEQYF | TGTGCCAGCAGTGAACAGGGGGCGGCCTACGAGCAGTACTTC
. | TRBJ2-7 | few | TRBV7-2 | CASSLDAYYEQYF | TGTGCCAGCAGCCTGGACGCCTACTACGAGCAGTACTTC
. | TRBJ2-5 | few | TRBV7-2 | CASSRLVERETQYF | TGTGCCAGCAGCCGCCTCGTTGAGCGGGAGACCCAGTACTTC
. | TRBJ1-1 | many | TRBV2 | CASSSPGTLNEAFF | TGTGCCAGCAGCTCTCCCGGGACCCTTAATGAAGCTTTCTTT
. | TRBJ2-2 | . | TRBV4-3 | CASSQALSVTGELFF | TGCGCCAGCAGCCAAGCCCTCTCGGTCACCGGGGAGCTGTTTTTT
. | TRBJ2-2 | many | TRBV29-1 | CSVEAPNTGELFF | TGCAGCGTTGAGGCCCCGAACACCGGGGAGCTGTTTTTT
TRBD1 | TRBJ2-7 | . | TRBV11-2 | CASSGGTGSSYEQYF | TGTGCCAGCAGCGGCGGGACAGGGTCCTCCTACGAGCAGTACTTC
. | TRBJ1-6 | many | TRBV18 | CASSPTAVLPSSYNSPLHF | TGTGCCAGCTCACCTACGGCGGTGCTACCGAGCTCCTATAATTCACCCCTCCACTTT
. | TRBJ2-3 | many | TRBV7-2 | CASSLGSTTDTQYF | TGTGCCAGCAGCTTAGGATCTACCACAGATACGCAGTATTTT
TRBD2 | TRBJ2-1 | . | TRBV9 | CASSRLAGGLRNEQFF | TGTGCCAGCAGCAGATTAGCGGGAGGGTTAAGGAATGAGCAGTTCTTC
. | TRBJ2-5 | . | TRBV6-5 | CASSYGDYHQETQYF | TGTGCCAGCAGTTACGGCGACTATCACCAAGAGACCCAGTACTTC
. | TRBJ1-5 | . | TRBV27 | CASGKGGSNQPQHF | TGTGCCAGCGGTAAGGGGGGTAGCAATCAGCCCCAGCATTTT
TRBD1 | TRBJ2-3 | many | TRBV7-6 | CASSLDRVPDTQYF | TGTGCCAGCAGCTTGGACAGGGTACCAGATACGCAGTATTTT
. | TRBJ1-1 | . | TRBV7-3 | CASSTTGPQAGAFF | TGTGCCAGCAGCACGACGGGACCCCAAGCGGGGGCTTTCTTT
TRBD1 | TRBJ2-5 | . | TRBV15 | CATSEQYRGRVETQYF | TGTGCCACCAGCGAACAGTACAGGGGGCGCGTGGAGACCCAGTACTTC
. | TRBJ2-7 | few | TRBV5-6 | CASSRAASDEQYF | TGTGCCAGCAGCCGGGCCGCTAGCGACGAGCAGTACTTC
TRBD1 | TRBJ2-1 | many | TRBV24-1 | CATSGQREQFF | TGTGCCACCTCGGGACAGAGAGAGCAGTTCTTC
. | TRBJ1-1 | few | TRBV18 | CASSLTEGGLNTEAFF | TGTGCCAGCTCACTAACGGAAGGAGGGTTGAACACTGAAGCTTTCTTT